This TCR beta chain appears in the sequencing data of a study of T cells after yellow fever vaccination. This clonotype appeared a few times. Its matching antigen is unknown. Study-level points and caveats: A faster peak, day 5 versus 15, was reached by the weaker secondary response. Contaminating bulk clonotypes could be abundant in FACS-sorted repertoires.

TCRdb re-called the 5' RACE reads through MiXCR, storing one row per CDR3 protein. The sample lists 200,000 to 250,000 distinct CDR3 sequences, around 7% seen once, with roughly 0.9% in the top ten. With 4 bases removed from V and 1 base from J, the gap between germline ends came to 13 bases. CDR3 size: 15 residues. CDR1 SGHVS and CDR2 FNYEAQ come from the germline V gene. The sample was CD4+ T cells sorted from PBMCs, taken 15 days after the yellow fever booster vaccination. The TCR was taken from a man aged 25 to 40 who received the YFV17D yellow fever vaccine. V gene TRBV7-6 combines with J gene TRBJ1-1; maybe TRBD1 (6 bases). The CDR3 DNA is TGTGCCAGCAGCTCCCCCGGGACATCGAACACTGAAGCTTTCTTT. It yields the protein CASSSPGTSNTEAFF.